This TCR beta chain was documented in a study of T cell responses to AZD1222 COVID-19 vaccine. Sequenced by immunoSEQ multiplex PCR; TCRdb stores in-frame clones only, minus some. The sample lists roughly 84,000 clones; 80% to 90% were seen once. The CDR3 loop spans 15 amino acids. Germline values: CDR1 MNHEY, CDR2 SVGEGT. The V end was cut by 4 bases, the J end by 2 bases, with 14 bases between. The chain recombines TRBV6-2 or TRBV6-3 with TRBJ1-2; D not resolved. Here the sequenced sample was peripheral blood, taken 28 days after the second AZD1222 dose. This TCR came from an adult who received the AZD1222 COVID-19 vaccine. The CDR3 sequence is CASSSVVGWNYGYTF. In nucleotides, the CDR3 is TGTGCCAGCAGTTCTGTGGTTGGATGGAACTATGGCTACACCTTC.